A single TCR beta chain is shown here with its context. Assignment of participants to cohorts was predicated upon participant-reported clinical history. Two negative PCRs, clearance, or symptom resolution had been documented for recovered Cohort 3 donors. This sample stems from a study of blood T cell repertoires in COVID-19. Study-wide background: Acute and convalescent COVID-19 samples came from the United States, Italy and Spain. Nucleic acid was either cDNA or gDNA, and it came from T cells, B-cell-depleted T cells, or PBMCs.

Germline CDR1 reads SGHKS; CDR2 reads YYEKEE (reference sequence). This CDR3 comprises 14 residues. The germline V and J ends were trimmed by 2 bases and 2 bases, with 8 bases remaining between them. The assay was immunoSEQ multiplex PCR, and TCRdb's table has in-frame clones only and misses some. Counted here are over 200,000 clones, 85% to 90% occurring once; the ten biggest clones make up about 14%. V is TRBV5-5 and J is TRBJ2-1; tentatively, D is TRBD1 (5 bases). The source is a young man who had recovered from COVID-19. Sequencing was carried out using PBMCs or T cells enriched from blood (not recorded which). The CDR3 DNA sequence: TGTGCCAGCAGCTTTCAGGGCGCCTACAATGAGCAGTTCTTC. The encoded protein is CASSFQGAYNEQFF. Using reference TRBV5-5 and TRBJ2-1 for the parts outside the CDR3, the full variable domain is DAGVTQSPTHLIKTRGQQVTLRCSPISGHKSVSWYQQVLGQGPQFIFQYYEKEERGRGNFPDRFSARQFPNYSSELNVNALLLGDSALYLCASSFQGAYNEQFFGPGTRLTVL.